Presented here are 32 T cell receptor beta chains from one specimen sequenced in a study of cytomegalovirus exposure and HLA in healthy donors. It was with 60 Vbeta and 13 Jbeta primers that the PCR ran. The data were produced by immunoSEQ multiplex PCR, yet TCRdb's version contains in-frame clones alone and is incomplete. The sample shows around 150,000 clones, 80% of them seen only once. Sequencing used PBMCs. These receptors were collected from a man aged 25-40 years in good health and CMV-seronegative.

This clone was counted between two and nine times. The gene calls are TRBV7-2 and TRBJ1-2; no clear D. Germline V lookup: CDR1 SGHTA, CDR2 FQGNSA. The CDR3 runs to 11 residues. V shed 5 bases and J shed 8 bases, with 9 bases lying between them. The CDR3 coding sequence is TGTGCCAGCAGCCCAAGGAGCGGCTACACCTTC. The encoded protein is CASSPRSGYTF.

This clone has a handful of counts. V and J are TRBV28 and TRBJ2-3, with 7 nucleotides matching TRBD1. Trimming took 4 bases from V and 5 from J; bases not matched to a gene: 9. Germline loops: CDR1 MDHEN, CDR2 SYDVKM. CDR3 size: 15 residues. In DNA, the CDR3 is TGTGCCAGCAGTTCTACCGGACAGGCAGGAGATACGCAGTATTTT. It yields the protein CASSSTGQAGDTQYF.

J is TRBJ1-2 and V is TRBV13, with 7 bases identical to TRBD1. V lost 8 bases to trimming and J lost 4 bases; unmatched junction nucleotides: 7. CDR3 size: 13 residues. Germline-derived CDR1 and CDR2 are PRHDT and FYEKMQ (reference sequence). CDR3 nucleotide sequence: TGTGCCAGCGCCGGACAGGCATTCTATGGCTACACCTTC. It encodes CASAGQAFYGYTF.

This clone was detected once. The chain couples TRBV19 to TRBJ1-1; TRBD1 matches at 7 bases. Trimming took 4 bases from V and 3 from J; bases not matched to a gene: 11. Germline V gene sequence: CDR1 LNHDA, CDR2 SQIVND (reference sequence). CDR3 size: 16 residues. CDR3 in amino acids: CASSRGGNRGDTEAFF. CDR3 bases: TGTGCCAGTAGTAGAGGAGGTAACAGGGGAGACACTGAAGCTTTCTTT.

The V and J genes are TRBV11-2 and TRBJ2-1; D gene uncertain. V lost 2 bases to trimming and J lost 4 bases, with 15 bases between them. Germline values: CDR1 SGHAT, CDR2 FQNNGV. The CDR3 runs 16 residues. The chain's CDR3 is CASSLRVAVEYNEQFF. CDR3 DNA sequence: TGTGCCAGCAGCTTAAGAGTCGCGGTTGAGTACAATGAGCAGTTCTTC. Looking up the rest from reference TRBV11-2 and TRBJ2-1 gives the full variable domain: EAGVAQSPRYKIIEKRQSVAFWCNPISGHATLYWYQQILGQGPKLLIQFQNNGVVDDSQLPKDRFSAERLKGVDSTLKIQPAKLEDSAVYLCASSLRVAVEYNEQFFGPGTRLTVL.

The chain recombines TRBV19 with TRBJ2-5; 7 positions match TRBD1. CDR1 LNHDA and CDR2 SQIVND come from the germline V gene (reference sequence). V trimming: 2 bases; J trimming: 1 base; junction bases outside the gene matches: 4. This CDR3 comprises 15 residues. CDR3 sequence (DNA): TGTGCCAGTAGTATAACGACAGGGAGCCAAGAGACCCAGTACTTC. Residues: CASSITTGSQETQYF.

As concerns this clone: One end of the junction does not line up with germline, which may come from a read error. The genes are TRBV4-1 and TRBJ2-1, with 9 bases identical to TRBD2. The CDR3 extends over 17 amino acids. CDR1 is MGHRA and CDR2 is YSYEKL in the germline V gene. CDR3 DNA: TGCGCCAGCAACCAAGAGGAGACTAGCGGCCTATTGAATGAGCAGTTCTTC. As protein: CASNQEETSGLLNEQFF.

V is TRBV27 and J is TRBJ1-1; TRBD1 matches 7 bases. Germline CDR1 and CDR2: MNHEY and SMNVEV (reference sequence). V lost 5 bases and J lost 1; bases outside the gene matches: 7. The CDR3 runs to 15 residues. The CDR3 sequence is CASSPYRGPNTEAFF. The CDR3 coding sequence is TGTGCCAGCAGTCCATACAGGGGACCGAACACTGAAGCTTTCTTT.

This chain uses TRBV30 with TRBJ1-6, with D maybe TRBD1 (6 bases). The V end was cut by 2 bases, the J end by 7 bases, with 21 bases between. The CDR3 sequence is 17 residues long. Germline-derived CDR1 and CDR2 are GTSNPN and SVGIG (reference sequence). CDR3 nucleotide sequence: TGTGCCTGGAGTCTTCTAACAGGGATAGTGGGGAATTCACCCCTCCACTTT. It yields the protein CAWSLLTGIVGNSPLHF. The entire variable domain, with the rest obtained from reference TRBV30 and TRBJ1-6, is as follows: SQTIHQWPATLVQPVGSPLSLECTVEGTSNPNLYWYRQAAGRGLQLLFYSVGIGQISSEVPQNLSASRPQDRQFILSSKKLLLSDSGFYLCAWSLLTGIVGNSPLHFGNGTRLTVT.

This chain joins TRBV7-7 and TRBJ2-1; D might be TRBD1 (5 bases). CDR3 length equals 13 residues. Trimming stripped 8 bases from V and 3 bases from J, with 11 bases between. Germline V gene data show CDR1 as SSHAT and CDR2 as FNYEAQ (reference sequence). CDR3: CASSQGDYNEQFF. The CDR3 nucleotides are TGTGCCAGCTCCCAAGGGGACTACAATGAGCAGTTCTTC. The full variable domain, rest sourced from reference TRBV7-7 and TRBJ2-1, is GAGVSQSPRYKVTKRGQDVTLRCDPISSHATLYWYQQALGQGPEFLTYFNYEAQPDKSGLPSDRFSAERPEGSISTLTIQRTEQRDSAMYRCASSQGDYNEQFFGPGTRLTVL.

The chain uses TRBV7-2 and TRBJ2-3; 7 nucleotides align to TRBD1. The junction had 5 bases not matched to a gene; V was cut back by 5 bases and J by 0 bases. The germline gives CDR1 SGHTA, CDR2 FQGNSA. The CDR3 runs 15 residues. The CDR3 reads CASSPPRGSTDTQYF. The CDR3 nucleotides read TGTGCCAGCAGCCCGCCCAGGGGGAGCACAGATACGCAGTATTTT.

DNA of the CDR3: TGTGCCAGCAGCCCCTTCGGAGGGCCCCCAAATCAGCCCCAGCATTTT. The encoded protein is CASSPFGGPPNQPQHF. The gene calls are TRBV5-6 and TRBJ1-5; no definite D call. The CDR3 consists of 16 residues. Trimming left V 4 bases short and J 4 bases short, with 18 bases between. Germline V lookup: CDR1 SGHDT, CDR2 YYEEEE.

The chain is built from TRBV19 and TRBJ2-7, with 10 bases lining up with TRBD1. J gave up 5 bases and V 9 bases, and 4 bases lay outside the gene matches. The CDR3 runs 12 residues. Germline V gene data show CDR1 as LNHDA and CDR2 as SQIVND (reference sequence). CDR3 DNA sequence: TGTGCCAGCAGGGACAGGGGTCACGAGCAGTACTTC. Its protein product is CASRDRGHEQYF.

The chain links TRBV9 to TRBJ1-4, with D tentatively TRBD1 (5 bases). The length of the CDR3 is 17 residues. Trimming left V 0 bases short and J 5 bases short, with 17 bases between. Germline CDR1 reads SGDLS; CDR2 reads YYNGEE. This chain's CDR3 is CASSVGVGGGGNEKLFF. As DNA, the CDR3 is TGTGCCAGCAGCGTAGGAGTTGGGGGTGGAGGGAATGAAAAACTGTTTTTT.

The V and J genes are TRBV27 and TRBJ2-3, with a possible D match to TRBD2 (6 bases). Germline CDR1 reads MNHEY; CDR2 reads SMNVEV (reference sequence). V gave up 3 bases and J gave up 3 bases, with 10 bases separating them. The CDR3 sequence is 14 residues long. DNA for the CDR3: TGTGCCAGCAGTTTCGGAGGGGTGACAGATACGCAGTATTTT. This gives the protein CASSFGGVTDTQYF.

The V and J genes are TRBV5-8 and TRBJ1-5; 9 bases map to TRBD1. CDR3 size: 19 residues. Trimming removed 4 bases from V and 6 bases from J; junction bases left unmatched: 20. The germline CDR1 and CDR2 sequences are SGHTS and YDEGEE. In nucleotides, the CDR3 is TGTGCCAGCAGCACCGCCCGGGACAGGGATGGGAGAAGGGGTCAGCCCCAGCATTTT. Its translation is CASSTARDRDGRRGQPQHF.

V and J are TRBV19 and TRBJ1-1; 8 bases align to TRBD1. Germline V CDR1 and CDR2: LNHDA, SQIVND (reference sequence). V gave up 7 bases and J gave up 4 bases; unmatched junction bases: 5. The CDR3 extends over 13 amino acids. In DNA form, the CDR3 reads TGTGCCAGTATGTACAGGGGGGTCACTGAAGCTTTCTTT. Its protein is CASMYRGVTEAFF.

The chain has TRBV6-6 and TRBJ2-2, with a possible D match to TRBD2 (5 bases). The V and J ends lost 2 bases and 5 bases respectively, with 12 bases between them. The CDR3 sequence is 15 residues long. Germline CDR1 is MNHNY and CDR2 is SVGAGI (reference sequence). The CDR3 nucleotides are TGTGCCAGCAGTTACACCCCCGCGGGTACCGGGGAGCTGTTTTTT. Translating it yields CASSYTPAGTGELFF.

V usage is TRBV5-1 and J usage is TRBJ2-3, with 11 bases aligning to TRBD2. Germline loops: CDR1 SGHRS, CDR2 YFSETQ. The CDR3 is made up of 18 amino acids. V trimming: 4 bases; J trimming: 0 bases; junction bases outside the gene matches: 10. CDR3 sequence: CASSVSGGAIASTDTQYF. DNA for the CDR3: TGCGCCAGCAGCGTTAGCGGGGGGGCAATTGCTAGCACAGATACGCAGTATTTT.

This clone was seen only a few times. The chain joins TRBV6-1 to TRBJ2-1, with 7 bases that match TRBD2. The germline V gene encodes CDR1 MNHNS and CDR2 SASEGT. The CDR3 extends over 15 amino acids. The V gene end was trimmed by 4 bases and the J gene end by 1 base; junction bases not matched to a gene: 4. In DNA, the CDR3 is TGTGCCAGCAGTGTATGGGGGGGGTCCTACAATGAGCAGTTCTTC. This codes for CASSVWGGSYNEQFF.

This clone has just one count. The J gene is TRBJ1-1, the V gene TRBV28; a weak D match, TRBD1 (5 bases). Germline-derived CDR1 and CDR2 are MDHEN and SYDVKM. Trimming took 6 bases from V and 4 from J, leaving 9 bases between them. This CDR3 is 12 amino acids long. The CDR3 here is CASRPGGTEAFF. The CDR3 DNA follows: TGTGCCAGCAGGCCCGGGGGCACTGAAGCTTTCTTT. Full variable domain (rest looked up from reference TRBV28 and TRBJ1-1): DVKVTQSSRYLVKRTGEKVFLECVQDMDHENMFWYRQDPGLGLRLIYFSYDVKMKEKGDIPEGYSVSREKKERFSLILESASTNQTSMYLCASRPGGTEAFFGQGTRLTVV.

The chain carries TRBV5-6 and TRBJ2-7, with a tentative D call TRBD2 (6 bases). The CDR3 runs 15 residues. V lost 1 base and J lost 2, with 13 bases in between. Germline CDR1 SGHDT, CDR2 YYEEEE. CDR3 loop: CASSLSRGIPYEQYF. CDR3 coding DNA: TGTGCCAGCAGCTTGTCTCGCGGGATCCCCTACGAGCAGTACTTC.

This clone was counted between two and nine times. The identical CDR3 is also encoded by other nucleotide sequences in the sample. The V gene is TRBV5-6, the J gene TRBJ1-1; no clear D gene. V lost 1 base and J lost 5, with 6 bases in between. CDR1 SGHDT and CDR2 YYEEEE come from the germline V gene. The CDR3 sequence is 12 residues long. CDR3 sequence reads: CASSLRGTEAFF. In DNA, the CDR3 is TGTGCCAGCAGCTTGAGAGGGACTGAAGCTTTCTTT.

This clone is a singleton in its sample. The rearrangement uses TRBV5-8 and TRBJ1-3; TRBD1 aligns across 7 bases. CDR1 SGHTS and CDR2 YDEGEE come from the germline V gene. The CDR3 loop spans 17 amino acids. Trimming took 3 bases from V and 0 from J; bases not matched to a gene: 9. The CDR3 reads CASSSWTGALSGNTIYF. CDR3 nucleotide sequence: TGTGCCAGCAGCTCTTGGACAGGCGCCCTCTCTGGAAACACCATATATTTT. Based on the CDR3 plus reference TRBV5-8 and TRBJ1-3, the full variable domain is EAGVTQSPTHLIKTRGQQATLRCSPISGHTSVYWYQQALGLGLQFLLWYDEGEERNRGNFPPRFSGRQFPNYSSELNVNALELEDSALYLCASSSWTGALSGNTIYFGEGSWLTVV.

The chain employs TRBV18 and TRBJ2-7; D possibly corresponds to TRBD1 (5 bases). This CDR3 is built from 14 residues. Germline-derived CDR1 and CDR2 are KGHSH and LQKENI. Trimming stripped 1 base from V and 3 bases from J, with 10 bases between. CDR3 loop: CASSPLPGFYEQYF. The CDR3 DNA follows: TGTGCCAGCTCACCACTTCCAGGGTTCTACGAGCAGTACTTC.

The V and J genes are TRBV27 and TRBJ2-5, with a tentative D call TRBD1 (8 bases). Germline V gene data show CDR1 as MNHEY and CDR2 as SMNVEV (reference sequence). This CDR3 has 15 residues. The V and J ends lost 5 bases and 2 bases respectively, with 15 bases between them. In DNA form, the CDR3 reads TGTGCCAGCAGTAACCACAGGGGGGGACAAGAGACCCAGTACTTC. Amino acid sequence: CASSNHRGGQETQYF.

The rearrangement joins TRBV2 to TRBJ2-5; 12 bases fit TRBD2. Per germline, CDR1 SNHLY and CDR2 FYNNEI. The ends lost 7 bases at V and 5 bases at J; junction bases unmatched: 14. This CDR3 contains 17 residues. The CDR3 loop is CASIIQTSGRKRETQYF. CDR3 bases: TGTGCCAGCATTATTCAGACTAGCGGGAGAAAGAGGGAGACCCAGTACTTC.

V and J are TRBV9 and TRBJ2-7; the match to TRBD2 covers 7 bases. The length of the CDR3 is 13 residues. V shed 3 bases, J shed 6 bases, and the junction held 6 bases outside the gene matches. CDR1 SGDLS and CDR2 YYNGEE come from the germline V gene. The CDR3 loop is CASSGGGGGEQYF. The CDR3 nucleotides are TGTGCCAGCAGCGGGGGAGGCGGGGGCGAGCAGTACTTC. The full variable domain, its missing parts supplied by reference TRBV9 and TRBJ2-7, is DSGVTQTPKHLITATGQRVTLRCSPRSGDLSVYWYQQSLDQGLQFLIQYYNGEERAKGNILERFSAQQFPDLHSELNLSSLELGDSALYFCASSGGGGGEQYFGPGTRLTVT.

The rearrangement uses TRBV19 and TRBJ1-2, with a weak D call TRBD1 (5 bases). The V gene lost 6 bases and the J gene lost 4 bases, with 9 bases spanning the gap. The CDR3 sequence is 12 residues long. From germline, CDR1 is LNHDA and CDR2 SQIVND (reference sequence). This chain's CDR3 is CASRQARYGYTF. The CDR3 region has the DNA TGTGCCAGTAGACAGGCACGCTATGGCTACACCTTC.

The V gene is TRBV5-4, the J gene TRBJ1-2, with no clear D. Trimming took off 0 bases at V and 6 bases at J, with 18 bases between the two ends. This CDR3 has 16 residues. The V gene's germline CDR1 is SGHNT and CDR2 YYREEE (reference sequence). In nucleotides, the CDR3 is TGTGCCAGCAGCTTGGAAGGGAGGCCCCCGGGGAATGGCTACACCTTC. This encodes CASSLEGRPPGNGYTF.

CDR3 DNA sequence: TGTGCCAGCAGCCGCAGGGGGCTCCGCACAGATACGCAGTATTTT. Protein: CASSRRGLRTDTQYF. This chain uses TRBV11-2 with TRBJ2-3, with 8 bases fitting TRBD1. Per the germline V gene, CDR1 is SGHAT and CDR2 is FQNNGV. With V trimmed by 5 bases and J by 1 base, 5 bases remained unmatched. The CDR3 runs 15 residues.

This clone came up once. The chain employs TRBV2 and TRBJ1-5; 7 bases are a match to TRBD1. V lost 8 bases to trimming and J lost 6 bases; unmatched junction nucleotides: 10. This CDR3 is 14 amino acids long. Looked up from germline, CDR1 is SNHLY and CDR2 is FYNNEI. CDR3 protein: CASLLGDSSQPQHF. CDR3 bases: TGTGCCAGCCTCCTGGGGGACAGTTCTCAGCCCCAGCATTTT.